These T cell receptor beta chains were read from a single sample in a study of identical twins. TCRdb re-called the 5' RACE reads through MiXCR, storing one row per CDR3 protein. The repertoire has 400,000 to 550,000 distinct CDR3 sequences, 13% to 15% of them found once; the top ten carry about 0.94%. These data are also associated with another study on yellow fever vaccine responses in identical twins.

The source material was CD4+ T cells sorted from blood. The origin of the receptors is a woman younger than 35 in good health. Each CDR3 is given with its conserved first and last residue. The D gene is left open where the match is weak. For some rows the clone size is stated as once, few or many, or as a class when expanded; others skip it.

clone_size j_call d_call v_call cdr3_nt cdr3_aa
many TRBJ2-3 NA TRBV7-2 TGTGCCAGCAGCCGCTGGGGGTTTGGGTACACAGATACGCAGTATTTT CASSRWGFGYTDTQYF
once TRBJ2-1 TRBD2 TRBV24-1 TGTGCCACCAGTGCCTCACGTGGGGCTAGCGGGTCTAACAATGAGCAGTTCTTC CATSASRGASGSNNEQFF
NA TRBJ2-4 TRBD2 TRBV5-1 TGCGCCAGCAGCTTGGTAGTTAGCGGGGGGGCGAGCAAAAACATTCAGTACTTC CASSLVVSGGASKNIQYF
few TRBJ1-1 NA TRBV20-1 TGCAGTGCTAGTCCGGGGGCCACTGAAGCTTTCTTT CSASPGATEAFF
few TRBJ2-5 NA TRBV5-1 TGCGCCAGCAGCTTGGGGGCAGGGGCTGGAGAGACCCAGTACTTC CASSLGAGAGETQYF
few TRBJ2-5 TRBD1 TRBV6-5 TGTGCCAGCAGTTACACAAACCGGGACAGGGCGGAGACCCAGTACTTC CASSYTNRDRAETQYF
few TRBJ2-1 NA TRBV15 TGTGCCACCAGCAGAGGTGGCGCAGGGGGGAGCTACAATGAGCAGTTCTTC CATSRGGAGGSYNEQFF
NA TRBJ2-2 NA TRBV7-8 TGTGCCAGCAGCTTAGGGGGTGTCGTGGAGCTGTTTTTT CASSLGGVVELFF
many TRBJ2-1 NA TRBV5-1 TGCGCCAGCAGCCGGGTCACCAATGAGCAGTTCTTC CASSRVTNEQFF
many TRBJ2-3 NA TRBV24-1 TGTGCCACCAGTGAGGGGGCTAGCGGCTACACAGATACGCAGTATTTT CATSEGASGYTDTQYF
many TRBJ2-7 NA TRBV6-2/TRBV6-3 TGTGCCACCACAGGCCGAGGGACCTACGAGCAGTACTTC CATTGRGTYEQYF
NA TRBJ2-3 NA TRBV7-2 TGTGCCACCGTGAGGGGGGGCGTGGGAAGCACAGATACGCAGTATTTT CATVRGGVGSTDTQYF
few TRBJ2-7 NA TRBV2 TGTGCCAGCAGTGAAGTCATCAGGGCCGGGGAGCAGTACTTC CASSEVIRAGEQYF
many TRBJ2-2 NA TRBV6-2/TRBV6-3 TGTGCCAGCAGCCCCGTCAGGGGGGTCGCCGGGGAGCTGTTTTTT CASSPVRGVAGELFF
few TRBJ2-7 NA TRBV24-1 TGTGCCACCAGTGATTCGACCGGCTACGAGCAGTACTTC CATSDSTGYEQYF
NA TRBJ1-5 TRBD1 TRBV7-2 TGTGCCAGCAGCAACCGGGACAGGGGACTCAAGGGACAGCCCCAGCATTTT CASSNRDRGLKGQPQHF
NA TRBJ1-5 TRBD1 TRBV5-1 TGCGCCAGCAGCTTGGCCCCGCAGGGGGCGCAAGTTCAGCCCCAGCATTTT CASSLAPQGAQVQPQHF
few TRBJ1-5 NA TRBV12-3/TRBV12-4 TGTGCCAGCAGTACCACACAGGGAAATCAGCCCCAGCATTTT CASSTTQGNQPQHF
many TRBJ2-5 NA TRBV6-2/TRBV6-3 TGTGCCAGCAGTCACCCCAACAGCGATGGCGAGACCCAGTACTTC CASSHPNSDGETQYF
NA TRBJ1-1 NA TRBV6-1 TGTGCCAGCAGTGGGCAGGGGTATGGTGAAGCTTTCTTT CASSGQGYGEAFF
few TRBJ2-4 TRBD1 TRBV5-1 TGCGCCAGCGCACAGGGGTCGGCCAAAAACATTCAGTACTTC CASAQGSAKNIQYF
NA TRBJ1-2 NA TRBV5-1 TGCGCCAGCAGCTGGAACGGACTCAACTATGGCTACACCTTC CASSWNGLNYGYTF
many TRBJ2-7 NA TRBV7-9 TGTGCCAGCAGCCCTCTAAGGGGTTCAGGCGAGCAGTACTTC CASSPLRGSGEQYF
few TRBJ2-3 NA TRBV5-6 TGTGCCAGCAGCCCCCTTAACGGGGGGCACTCAGTAGATACGCAGTATTTT CASSPLNGGHSVDTQYF
few TRBJ2-7 NA TRBV19 TGTGCCAGTAGTTTGTATCGGGGGCCCTACGAGCAGTACTTC CASSLYRGPYEQYF
few TRBJ2-5 NA TRBV7-9 TGTGCCAGCAGCTACCGGGACGCAAAAGAGACCCAGTACTTC CASSYRDAKETQYF
many TRBJ2-5 TRBD1 TRBV20-1 TGCAGTGCCGACAGGGAACTTGAGACCCAGTACTTC CSADRELETQYF
NA TRBJ2-7 NA TRBV12-3/TRBV12-4 TGTGCCAGCAGTTTAGGCCCGACGGCCGGGTCCTACGAGCAGTACTTC CASSLGPTAGSYEQYF
NA TRBJ2-7 TRBD1 TRBV29-1 TGCAGCGTTCCGGCGGGACAGGGGGCTACCTACGAGCAGTACTTC CSVPAGQGATYEQYF
few TRBJ2-2 NA TRBV12-3/TRBV12-4 TGTGCCAGCAGTTACGACAGGCTGACTTACACCGGGGAGCTGTTTTTT CASSYDRLTYTGELFF
NA TRBJ2-7 TRBD1 TRBV20-1 TGCAGTGCTACCACAGGGGAATACGAGCAGTACTTC CSATTGEYEQYF
once TRBJ1-6 NA TRBV2 TGTGCCAGCACCGGCCGGGTGTATCCGGATTCACCCCTCCACTTT CASTGRVYPDSPLHF
few TRBJ2-1 TRBD2 TRBV6-2/TRBV6-3 TGTGCCAGCTTGGGGACTAGCGCTAGAGTCAATGAGCAGTTCTTC CASLGTSARVNEQFF
NA TRBJ1-5 TRBD1 TRBV12-3/TRBV12-4 TGTGCCAGCAGTTTTGGGACAGCCCAATTTCTGCAGCCCCAGCATTTT CASSFGTAQFLQPQHF
NA TRBJ2-1 NA TRBV20-1 TGCAGTGCTAGAGGGCTGGGGTACAATGAGCAGTTCTTC CSARGLGYNEQFF
few TRBJ2-3 TRBD2 TRBV7-2 TGTGCCAGCAGCTCGAGAAGACTAGCGGGGATTCCAGATACGCAGTATTTT CASSSRRLAGIPDTQYF
few TRBJ2-7 NA TRBV20-1 TGCAGTGCTAGAATGGCACAATACGAGCAGTACTTC CSARMAQYEQYF
few TRBJ2-7 TRBD1 TRBV10-3 TGTGCCATCAGTGAGGGCGGGACAGGGGGTAGTGAGCAGTACTTC CAISEGGTGGSEQYF
few TRBJ1-4 NA TRBV9 TGTGCCAGCAGCTGGACAGCCGCTAATGAAAAACTGTTTTTT CASSWTAANEKLFF
few TRBJ2-3 TRBD2 TRBV7-2 TGTGCCAGCAGCTTAATTCCGGGACTAGCGAGCACAGATACGCAGTATTTT CASSLIPGLASTDTQYF
few TRBJ2-7 NA TRBV5-6 TGTGCCAGCAGCCCGGGACGCACGTATTACGAGCAGTACTTC CASSPGRTYYEQYF
few TRBJ2-1 NA TRBV5-1 TGCGCCAGCAGCTTGAATTTAGCGGCTCACTCCTACAATGAGCAGTTCTTC CASSLNLAAHSYNEQFF
many TRBJ2-1 NA TRBV12-3/TRBV12-4 TGTGCCAGCAGTATGATGCGGGACCTCTCCAATGAGCAGTTCTTC CASSMMRDLSNEQFF
NA TRBJ2-7 TRBD1 TRBV5-4 TGTGCCAGCAGCTTCTGGTTGTGGACAGGGGTCGAACCAACCTACGAGCAGTACTTC CASSFWLWTGVEPTYEQYF
few TRBJ2-1 NA TRBV30 TGTGCCTGGAGTGTACTCGGGAATAGGCAGTTCTTC CAWSVLGNRQFF
NA TRBJ2-2 NA TRBV5-1 TGCGCCAGCAGCCCGGCAAGGGGAAAGGGACCCGGGGAGCTGTTTTTT CASSPARGKGPGELFF
NA TRBJ2-3 NA TRBV4-2 TGTGCCAGCAGCCAACTGACTAAGTACACAGATACGCAGTATTTT CASSQLTKYTDTQYF
many TRBJ1-2 TRBD1 TRBV5-1 TGCGCCAGCAAACCGAGGACAGGGGAAGGCTACACCTTC CASKPRTGEGYTF
few TRBJ2-1 NA TRBV28 TGTGCCAGCAGTTTATCGGCCACCAACAATGAGCAGTTCTTC CASSLSATNNEQFF
NA TRBJ2-5 NA TRBV5-6 TGTGCCAGCAGCCCTGGGGTCTCCCCAGAGACCCAGTACTTC CASSPGVSPETQYF
few TRBJ2-7 NA TRBV7-2 TGTGCCAGCAGCTTAGAAGCCAGGGTCTACGAGCAGTACTTC CASSLEARVYEQYF
many TRBJ2-2 NA TRBV3-1 TGTGCCAGCAGCCAAGACAGGGCTCCCGGGGAGCTGTTTTTT CASSQDRAPGELFF
NA TRBJ2-4 NA TRBV23-1 TGCGCCAGCAGAATGGGGGAAGCCAAAAACATTCAGTACTTC CASRMGEAKNIQYF
few TRBJ2-3 NA TRBV20-1 TGCAGTCCAACGTCAGGACTCACAGATACGCAGTATTTT CSPTSGLTDTQYF